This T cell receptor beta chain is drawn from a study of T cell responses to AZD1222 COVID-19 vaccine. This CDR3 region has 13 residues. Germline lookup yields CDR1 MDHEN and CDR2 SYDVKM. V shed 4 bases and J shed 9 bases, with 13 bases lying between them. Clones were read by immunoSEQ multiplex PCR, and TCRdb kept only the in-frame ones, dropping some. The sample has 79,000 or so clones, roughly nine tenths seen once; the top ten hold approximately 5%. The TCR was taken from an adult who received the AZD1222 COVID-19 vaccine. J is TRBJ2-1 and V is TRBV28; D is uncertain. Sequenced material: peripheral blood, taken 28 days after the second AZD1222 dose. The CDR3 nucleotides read TGTGCCAGCAGTTATTTAAGCGCGACTGAGCAGTTCTTC. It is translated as CASSYLSATEQFF.